The source of this T cell receptor (beta chain) is a study of cytotoxic CD8 clonotypes in ibrutinib-treated CLL. Clones were read by immunoSEQ multiplex PCR, and TCRdb kept only the in-frame ones, dropping some. This sample has tens of thousands of clones; about 70% occur once, and the top ten carry roughly 50%. The sequence was collected from a human donor with chronic lymphocytic leukemia. The source was PBMCs, collected after 36 months of ibrutinib treatment.

The CDR3, as DNA: TGTGCCAGCAGCGCTGGGGAGGAGGTCACTGAAGCTTTCTTT. Translated, it gives CASSAGEEVTEAFF. The chain uses TRBV7-9 and TRBJ1-1, with unresolved D. Germline loops: CDR1 SEHNR, CDR2 FQNEAQ (reference sequence). Trimming shortened V by 5 bases and J by 4 bases, and 14 bases separated the two germline ends. The CDR3 contains 14 residues.